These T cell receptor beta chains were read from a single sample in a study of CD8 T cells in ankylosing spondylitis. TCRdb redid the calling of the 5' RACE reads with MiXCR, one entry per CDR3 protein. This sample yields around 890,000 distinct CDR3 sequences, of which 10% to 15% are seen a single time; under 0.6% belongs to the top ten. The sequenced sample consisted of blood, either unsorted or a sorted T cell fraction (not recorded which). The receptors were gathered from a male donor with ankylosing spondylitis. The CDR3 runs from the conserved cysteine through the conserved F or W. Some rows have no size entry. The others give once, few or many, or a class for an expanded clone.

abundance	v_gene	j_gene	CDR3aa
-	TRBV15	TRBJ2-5	CATSRDPAGLETQYF
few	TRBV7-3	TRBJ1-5	CASSLQGDGPQHF
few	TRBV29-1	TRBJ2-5	CSVLPGPQETQYF
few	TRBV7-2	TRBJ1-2	CASSLNLLYGYTF
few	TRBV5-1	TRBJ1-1	CASSLEILGNTEAFF
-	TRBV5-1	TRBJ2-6	CASSLDGTVSSGANVLTF
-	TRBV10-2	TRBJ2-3	CASSEWVAGGKGSDTQYF
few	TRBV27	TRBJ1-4	CASSFHRRGKLFF
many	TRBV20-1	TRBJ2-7	CSAPKRGDYEQYF
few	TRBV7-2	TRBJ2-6	CASSYAGGAYGANVLTF
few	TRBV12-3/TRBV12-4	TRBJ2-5	CASSWKGLIAETQYF
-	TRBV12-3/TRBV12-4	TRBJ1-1	CASSFRDGLITEAFF
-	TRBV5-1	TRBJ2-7	CASSFRIVDEQYF
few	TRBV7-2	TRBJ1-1	CASSLGGPPGTEAFF
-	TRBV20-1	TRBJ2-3	CSAPWETSTDTQYF
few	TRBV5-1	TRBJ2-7	CASSSGQREIYEQYF